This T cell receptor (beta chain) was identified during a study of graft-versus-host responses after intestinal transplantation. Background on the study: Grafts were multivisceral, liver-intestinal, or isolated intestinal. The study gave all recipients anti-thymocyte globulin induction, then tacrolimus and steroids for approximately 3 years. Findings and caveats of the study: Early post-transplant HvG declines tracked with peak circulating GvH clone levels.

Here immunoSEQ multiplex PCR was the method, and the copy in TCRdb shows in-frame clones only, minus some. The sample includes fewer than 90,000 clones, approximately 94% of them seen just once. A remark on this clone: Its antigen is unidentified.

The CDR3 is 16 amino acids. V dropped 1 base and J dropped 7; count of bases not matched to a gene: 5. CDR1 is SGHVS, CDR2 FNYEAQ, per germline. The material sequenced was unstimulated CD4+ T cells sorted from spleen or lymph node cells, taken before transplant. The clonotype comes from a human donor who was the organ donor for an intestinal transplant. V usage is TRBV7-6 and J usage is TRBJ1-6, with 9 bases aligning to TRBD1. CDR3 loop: CASSLVGQGVNSPLHF. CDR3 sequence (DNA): TGTGCCAGCAGCTTAGTGGGACAGGGCGTCAATTCACCCCTCCACTTT.